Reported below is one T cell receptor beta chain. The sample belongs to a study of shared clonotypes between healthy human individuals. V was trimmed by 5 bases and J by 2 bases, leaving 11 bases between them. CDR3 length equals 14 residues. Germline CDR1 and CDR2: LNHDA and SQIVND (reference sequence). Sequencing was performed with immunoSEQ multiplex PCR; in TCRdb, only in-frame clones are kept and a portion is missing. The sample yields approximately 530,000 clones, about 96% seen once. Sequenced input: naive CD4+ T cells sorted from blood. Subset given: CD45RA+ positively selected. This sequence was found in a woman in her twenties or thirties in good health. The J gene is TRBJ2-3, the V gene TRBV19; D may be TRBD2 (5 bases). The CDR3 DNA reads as TGTGCCAGTAGTGTGACGGAGGCCACAGATACGCAGTATTTT. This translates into CASSVTEATDTQYF.